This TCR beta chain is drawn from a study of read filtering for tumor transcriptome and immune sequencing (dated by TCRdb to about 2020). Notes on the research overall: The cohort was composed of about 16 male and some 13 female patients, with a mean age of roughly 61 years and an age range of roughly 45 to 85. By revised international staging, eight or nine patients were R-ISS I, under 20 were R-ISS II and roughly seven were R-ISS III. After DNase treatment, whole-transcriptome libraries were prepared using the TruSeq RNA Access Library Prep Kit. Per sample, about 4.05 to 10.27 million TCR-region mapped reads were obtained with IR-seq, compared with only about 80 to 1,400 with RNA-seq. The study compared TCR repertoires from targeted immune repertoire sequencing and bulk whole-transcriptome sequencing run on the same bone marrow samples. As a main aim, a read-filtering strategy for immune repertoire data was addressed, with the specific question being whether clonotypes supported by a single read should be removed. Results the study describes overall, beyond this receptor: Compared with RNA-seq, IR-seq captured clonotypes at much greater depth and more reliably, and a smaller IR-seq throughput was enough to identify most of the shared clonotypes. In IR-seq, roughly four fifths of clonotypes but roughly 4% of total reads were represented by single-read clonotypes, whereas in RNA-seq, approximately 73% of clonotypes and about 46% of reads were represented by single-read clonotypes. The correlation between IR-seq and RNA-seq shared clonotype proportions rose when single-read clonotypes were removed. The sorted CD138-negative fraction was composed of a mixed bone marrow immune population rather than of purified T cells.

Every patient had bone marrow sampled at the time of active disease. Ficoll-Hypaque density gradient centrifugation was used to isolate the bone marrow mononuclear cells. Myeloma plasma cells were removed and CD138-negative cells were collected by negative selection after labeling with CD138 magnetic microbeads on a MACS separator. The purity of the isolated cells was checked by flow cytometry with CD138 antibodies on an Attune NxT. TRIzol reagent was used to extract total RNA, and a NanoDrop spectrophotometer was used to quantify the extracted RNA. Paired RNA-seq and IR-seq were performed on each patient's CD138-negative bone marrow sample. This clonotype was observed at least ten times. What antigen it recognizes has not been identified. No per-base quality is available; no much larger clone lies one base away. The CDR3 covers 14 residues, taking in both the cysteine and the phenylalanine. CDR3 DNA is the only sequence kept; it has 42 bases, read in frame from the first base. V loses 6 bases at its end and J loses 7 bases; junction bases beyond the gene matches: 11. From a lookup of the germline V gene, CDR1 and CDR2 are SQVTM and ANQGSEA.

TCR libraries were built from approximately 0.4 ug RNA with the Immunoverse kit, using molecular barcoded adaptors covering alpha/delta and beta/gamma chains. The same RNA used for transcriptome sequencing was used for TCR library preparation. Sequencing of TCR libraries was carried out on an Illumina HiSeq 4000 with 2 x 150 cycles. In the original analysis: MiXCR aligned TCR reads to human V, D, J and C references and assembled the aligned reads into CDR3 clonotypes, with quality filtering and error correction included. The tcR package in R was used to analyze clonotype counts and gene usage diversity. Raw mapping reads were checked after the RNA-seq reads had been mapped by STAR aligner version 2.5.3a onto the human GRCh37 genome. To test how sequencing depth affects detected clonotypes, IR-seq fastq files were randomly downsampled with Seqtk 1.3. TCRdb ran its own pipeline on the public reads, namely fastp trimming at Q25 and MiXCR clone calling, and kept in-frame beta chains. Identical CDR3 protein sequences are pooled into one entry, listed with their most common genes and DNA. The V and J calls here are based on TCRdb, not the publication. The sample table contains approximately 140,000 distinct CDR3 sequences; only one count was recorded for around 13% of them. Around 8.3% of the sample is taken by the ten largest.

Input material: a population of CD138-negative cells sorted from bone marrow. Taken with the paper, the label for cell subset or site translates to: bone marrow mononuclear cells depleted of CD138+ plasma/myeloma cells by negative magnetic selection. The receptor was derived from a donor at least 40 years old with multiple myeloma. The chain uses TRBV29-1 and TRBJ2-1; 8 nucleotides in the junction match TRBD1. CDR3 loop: CSVPDREITNEQFF. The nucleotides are TGCAGCGTACCGGACAGGGAGATAACAAATGAGCAGTTCTTC.